Below are 8 T cell receptor beta chains sequenced from a single sample in a study of breast tumors, draining lymph nodes, adjacent tissues. TCRdb redid the calling of the multiplex PCR reads with MiXCR, one entry per CDR3 protein. The sample has 160,000 or so distinct CDR3 sequences, 33% seen once; the top ten hold 3% to 4.5%. Samples came from axillary lymph nodes draining the breast cancer. Sequences were obtained from axillary lymph node tissue. The receptors come from a female donor with breast cancer. Some clones in this sample may be carry-over from other donors' samples.

This clonotype was seen many times. V is TRBV7-8 and J is TRBJ1-5; D is unclear. Germline lookup yields CDR1 SGHVS and CDR2 FQNEAQ. The CDR3 covers 15 residues. Trimming pared 0 bases from V and 2 bases from J, leaving 8 bases between. Written as DNA, the CDR3 is TGTGCCAGCAGCTTAGCGCAAGGAGGCAATCAGCCCCAGCATTTT. Translated, it gives CASSLAQGGNQPQHF.

This clonotype was recorded many times. One junction end does not reproduce the germline sequence, and a read error may be involved. The rearrangement joins TRBV5-1 to TRBJ2-5; D not certain. Germline-derived CDR1 and CDR2 are SGHRS and YFSETQ. This CDR3 is 14 amino acids long. The CDR3, as DNA: TGCGCCAGCAGTTTGAGCGCATCTCAAGACACCCAGTACTTC. Protein: CASSLSASQDTQYF.

This clonotype was counted at least ten times. CDR3 DNA sequence: TGTGCCAGCAGCAGAGGACAGACTTATGGCTACACCTTC. The encoded protein is CASSRGQTYGYTF. This chain connects TRBV6-6 to TRBJ1-2, with D perhaps TRBD1 (6 bases). Trimming left V 6 bases short and J 5 bases short, with 13 bases between. Germline values: CDR1 MNHNY, CDR2 SVGAGI (reference sequence). This CDR3 spans 13 amino acids.

The table lists this clonotype with many counts. The rearrangement joins TRBV3-1 to TRBJ2-7, with D uncertain. V lost 1 base and J lost 4, with 17 bases in between. CDR1 and CDR2 (germline): LGHDT, YNNKEL (reference sequence). CDR3 length: 16 residues. The CDR3 DNA is TGTGCCAGCAGCCAAGCCGGGTCGCCCTCGGCATACGAGCAGTACTTC. It codes for CASSQAGSPSAYEQYF.

This clonotype was counted many times. V and J are TRBV11-2 and TRBJ2-7; D perhaps matches TRBD2 (6 bases). The V gene lost 3 bases and the J gene lost 0 bases, with 12 bases spanning the gap. The CDR3 extends over 15 amino acids. The germline V gene has CDR1 SGHAT and CDR2 FQNNGV. The CDR3 DNA sequence: TGTGCCAGCAGCTTCGGAGGGGCTAGCTCCTACGAGCAGTACTTC. Encoded protein: CASSFGGASSYEQYF. Combining the CDR3 with reference TRBV11-2 and TRBJ2-7 gives the whole variable domain EAGVAQSPRYKIIEKRQSVAFWCNPISGHATLYWYQQILGQGPKLLIQFQNNGVVDDSQLPKDRFSAERLKGVDSTLKIQPAKLEDSAVYLCASSFGGASSYEQYFGPGTRLTVT.

This clonotype was observed at least ten times. This chain uses TRBV3-1 with TRBJ2-7, with unresolved D. V gave up 1 base and J gave up 3 bases, with 10 bases separating them. This CDR3 contains 14 residues. Germline V gene sequence: CDR1 LGHDT, CDR2 YNNKEL (reference sequence). The CDR3 DNA reads TGTGCCAGCAGCCAAGCTCTCGGGTTCTACGAGCAGTACTTC. Encoded protein: CASSQALGFYEQYF.

This chain uses TRBV14 with TRBJ2-2; D is undetermined. Trimming stripped 3 bases from V and 8 bases from J, with 13 bases between. This CDR3 comprises 14 residues. Per germline, CDR1 SGHDN and CDR2 FVKESK. For the CDR3, the DNA is TGTGCCAGCAGCCACCTAACGTTCGGTGGGGAGCTGTTTTTT. As protein: CASSHLTFGGELFF.

At least ten counts were recorded for this clonotype. The rearrangement links TRBV30 to TRBJ1-6, with D unresolved. The CDR3 is made up of 17 amino acids. In germline, CDR1 is GTSNPN, CDR2 SVGIG (reference sequence). The CDR3 loop is CALRTSPYSSYNSPLHF. CDR3 bases: TGTGCTCTTCGAACTTCGCCCTATAGCTCCTATAATTCACCCCTCCACTTT.